The clone carrying this T cell receptor beta chain was detected once. Categorization into cohorts depended on clinical history that participants reported. The data were taken from a study of blood T cell repertoires in COVID-19. About the research overall: Collection of acute and convalescent COVID-19 samples took place in the United States, Italy and Spain. The cDNA or gDNA used as material had been derived from T cells, B-cell-depleted T cells, or PBMCs.

As handled by the study authors: Reference gene primers were amplified, and this amplification served to estimate nucleated cell counts. Assay: immunoSEQ multiplex PCR; the TCRdb copy retains only in-frame clones and omits some. V and J calls and clone size are given by that table; D and trimming were obtained from the DNA. The table has hundreds of thousands of clones, over 75% seen once. The sequenced material came from PBMCs or T cells enriched from blood (not recorded which). The sequence came from a woman aged 40 to 49 with acute COVID-19.

CDR3 protein: CASSGHSGARTDTQYF. For the CDR3, the DNA is TGTGCCAGCAGCGGGCATAGCGGGGCCCGCACAGATACGCAGTATTTT. The J gene is TRBJ2-3, the V gene TRBV3-1 (or the pseudogene TRBV3-2); 8 nucleotides match TRBD2. V shed 5 bases, J shed 1 base, and the junction held 8 bases outside the gene matches. The CDR3 totals 16 residues. Germline-derived CDR1 and CDR2 are LGHDT and YNNKEL (reference sequence).